Listed below are T cell receptor beta chains from one sample, sequenced in a study of blood T cell repertoires in COVID-19. This table comes from immunoSEQ multiplex PCR, and its TCRdb copy is limited to in-frame clones, with some not included. This repertoire shows about 300,000 clones, around 89% found once; its top ten account for 4% to 5.5%. Sequenced: PBMCs or T cells enriched from blood (not recorded which). Receptor source: a woman aged 18-29 years with acute COVID-19. The CDR3 runs from the conserved cysteine through the conserved F or W. The order of the fields is clone size, V gene, CDR3 protein. Size is stated for part of the rows, as once, few or many counts, or as a class when the clone is expanded.

clone size: -
V gene: TRBV9
CDR3 protein: CASSVGVAASTDTQYF

clone size: -
V gene: TRBV27
CDR3 protein: CASSLRVPGNGGGYTF

clone size: -
V gene: TRBV5-8
CDR3 protein: CASSETGTGSYEQYF

clone size: -
V gene: TRBV7-6
CDR3 protein: CASSLDPLGGIQYF

clone size: -
V gene: TRBV11-2
CDR3 protein: CASSLQNRYEQYF

clone size: -
V gene: TRBV9
CDR3 protein: CASSEVDREDTEAFF

clone size: few
V gene: TRBV11-2
CDR3 protein: CASSYTSGAGEQYF

clone size: -
V gene: TRBV3-1/TRBV3-2
CDR3 protein: CASSQEYDLARGTYEQYF

clone size: -
V gene: TRBV28
CDR3 protein: CASSYSGDRGTEAFF

clone size: once
V gene: TRBV13
CDR3 protein: CASSLAVQRYTDTQYF

clone size: -
V gene: TRBV10-1
CDR3 protein: CASIGRTGALPSNYGYTF

clone size: -
V gene: TRBV5-6
CDR3 protein: CASSLAGTANYEQYF

clone size: -
V gene: TRBV9
CDR3 protein: CASSPPMGGQGIDTQYF

clone size: -
V gene: TRBV4-2
CDR3 protein: CASRLADYNEQFF